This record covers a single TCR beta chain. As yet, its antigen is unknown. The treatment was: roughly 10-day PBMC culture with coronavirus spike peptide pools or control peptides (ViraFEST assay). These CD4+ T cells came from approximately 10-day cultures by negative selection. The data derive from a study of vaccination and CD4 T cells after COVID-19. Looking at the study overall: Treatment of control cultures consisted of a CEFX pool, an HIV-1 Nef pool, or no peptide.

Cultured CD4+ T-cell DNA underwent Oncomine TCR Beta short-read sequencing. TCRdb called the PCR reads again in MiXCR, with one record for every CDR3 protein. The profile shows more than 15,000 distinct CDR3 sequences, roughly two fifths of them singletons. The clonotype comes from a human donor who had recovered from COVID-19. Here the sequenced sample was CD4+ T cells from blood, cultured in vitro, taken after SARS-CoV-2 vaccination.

CDR3 DNA: TGCAGTGCTAGAGTGGCAGGGGCCCAAGAGACCCAGTACTTC. This encodes CSARVAGAQETQYF. The V gene is TRBV20-1, the J gene TRBJ2-5; tentatively, D is TRBD1 (6 bases). This CDR3 contains 14 residues. Trimming pared 1 base from V and 1 base from J, leaving 10 bases between. Germline assignment: CDR1 DFQATT and CDR2 SNEGSKA (reference sequence).